This passage covers 17 T cell receptor beta chains from one sample sequenced in a study of T cell responses to AZD1222 COVID-19 vaccine. Clones were sequenced by immunoSEQ multiplex PCR, and TCRdb holds only the in-frame ones, with some missing. The sample records 95,000 to 120,000 clones, roughly nine tenths being singletons. This specimen consisted of peripheral blood, obtained on day 0 of MenACWY control vaccination. The origin of the receptors is an adult in good health.

The rearrangement uses TRBV10-3 and TRBJ1-2; D not resolved. V was clipped by 3 bases and J by 6 bases, with 8 bases between them. CDR1 and CDR2 (germline): ENHRY, SYGVKD. The CDR3 consists of 12 residues. The CDR3 sequence: CAISEGGNGYTF. The DNA of the CDR3 is TGTGCCATCAGTGAAGGCGGGAATGGCTACACCTTC.

The chain joins TRBV5-1 to TRBJ2-2; 9 bases match TRBD1. The CDR3 covers 16 residues. The germline gives CDR1 SGHRS, CDR2 YFSETQ. With 3 bases clipped from V and 1 base from J, the junction kept 4 bases outside the gene matches. The CDR3 DNA sequence: TGCGCCAGCAGCTCGGACAGGGGCGTGAACACCGGGGAGCTGTTTTTT. The encoded protein is CASSSDRGVNTGELFF.

The chain links TRBV7-3 to TRBJ1-2; D remains ambiguous. The V gene's germline CDR1 is SGHTA and CDR2 FQGTGA. V was cut by 0 bases and J by 9 bases, with 14 bases left in between. CDR3 length: 14 residues. The CDR3 here is CASSLTGTTRSYTF. As DNA, the CDR3 is TGTGCCAGCAGCTTAACAGGAACCACCCGGAGCTACACCTTC. Full variable domain (remainder filled in from reference TRBV7-3 and TRBJ1-2): GAGVSQTPSNKVTEKGKYVELRCDPISGHTALYWYRQSLGQGPEFLIYFQGTGAADDSGLPNDRFFAVRPEGSVSTLKIQRTERGDSAVYLCASSLTGTTRSYTFGSGTRLTVV.

The chain has TRBV6-5 and TRBJ1-4, with D hard to call. V was shortened by 5 bases and J by 2 bases, with 12 bases between the two germline ends. The germline V gene has CDR1 MNHEY and CDR2 SVGAGI. The CDR3 is 15 amino acids. The CDR3 region is CASSTTGSTNEKLFF. CDR3 in DNA: TGTGCCAGCAGTACGACCGGGAGTACTAATGAAAAACTGTTTTTT.

J is TRBJ1-2 and V is TRBV28; maybe TRBD1 (6 bases). The germline V gene encodes CDR1 MDHEN and CDR2 SYDVKM. Trimming cost V 3 bases and J 4 bases, with 12 bases left between them. CDR3 length: 14 amino acids. The CDR3 sequence is CASSLGRGAYGYTF. The DNA of the CDR3 is TGTGCCAGCAGTTTGGGAAGGGGGGCCTATGGCTACACCTTC.

The chain couples TRBV10-3 to TRBJ1-6; D is uncertain. V was clipped by 0 bases and J by 7 bases, with 16 bases between them. This CDR3 is 17 amino acids long. Germline CDR1 reads ENHRY; CDR2 reads SYGVKD. The CDR3 DNA follows: TGTGCCATCAGTGAGTCGACCGCTGGACTTGGGAATTCACCCCTCCACTTT. It is translated as CAISESTAGLGNSPLHF.

This clone was picked up one time. The V and J genes are TRBV9 and TRBJ2-3; possibly TRBD2 for D (5 bases). V dropped 4 bases and J dropped 5 bases, with 11 bases sitting between them. The CDR3 has 13 residues. CDR1 is SGDLS, CDR2 YYNGEE, per germline. The CDR3, as DNA: TGTGCCAGCAGCCTTGGGCGGGTAGATACGCAGTATTTT. Translation: CASSLGRVDTQYF.

This chain links TRBV24-1 with TRBJ1-1; D uncertain. Germline assignment: CDR1 KGHDR and CDR2 SFDVKD. The length of the CDR3 is 11 residues. V was pared by 3 bases and J by 5 bases, with 3 bases between. Here the CDR3 DNA reads TGTGCCACCAGTGATGGTACTGAAGCTTTCTTT. Translated: CATSDGTEAFF.

The chain employs TRBV12-3 or TRBV12-4 and TRBJ1-1; weak D call: TRBD1 (5 bases). The CDR3 runs 13 residues. The V and J ends lost 8 bases and 4 bases respectively, with 14 bases between them. Here the CDR3 reads CASSPGWGTEAFF. DNA of the CDR3: TGTGCCAGCTCCCCAGGGTGGGGCACTGAAGCTTTCTTT.

The chain carries TRBV2 and TRBJ2-7; 7 nucleotides line up with TRBD1. The CDR3 consists of 13 residues. Losses at the gene ends were 6 bases for V and 0 bases for J; bases not matched to a gene: 2. CDR1 and CDR2 (germline): SNHLY, FYNNEI. Written as DNA, the CDR3 is TGTGCCAGCAGGGGACAGTCCTCCTACGAGCAGTACTTC. Translated, it gives CASRGQSSYEQYF.

The rearrangement joins TRBV7-2 to TRBJ1-6; 11 bases match TRBD1. CDR1 is SGHTA and CDR2 is FQGNSA in the germline V gene. Losses at the gene ends were 4 bases for V and 14 bases for J; bases not matched to a gene: 4. This CDR3 region has 13 residues. The CDR3 sequence: CASSSGTGGSLHF. CDR3 sequence (DNA): TGTGCCAGCAGCTCCGGGACAGGGGGGTCCCTCCACTTT.

The chain is built from TRBV4-3 and TRBJ2-7; D tentatively reads TRBD1 or TRBD2 (5 bases each). This CDR3 has 14 residues. Per germline, CDR1 LGHNA and CDR2 YSLEER. The V and J ends lost 2 bases and 2 bases respectively, with 10 bases between them. The DNA of the CDR3 is TGCGCCAGCAGCCAACATTTGGGGGCCTACGAGCAGTACTTC. This encodes CASSQHLGAYEQYF.

The chain recombines TRBV5-1 with TRBJ2-5; 8 bases align to TRBD2. V was pared by 1 base and J by 2 bases, with 4 bases of the junction left unmatched. This CDR3 contains 15 residues. From germline, CDR1 is SGHRS and CDR2 YFSETQ. CDR3 protein: CASSLLTSGQETQYF. The CDR3 coding sequence is TGCGCCAGCAGCTTGCTAACTAGCGGACAAGAGACCCAGTACTTC.

The J gene is TRBJ2-7, the V gene TRBV3-1 (or the pseudogene TRBV3-2), with TRBD1 matching 8 bases. CDR1 LGHDT and CDR2 YNNKEL come from the germline V gene (reference sequence). The CDR3 contains 16 residues. V shed 4 bases, J shed 2 bases, and the junction held 10 bases outside the gene matches. Written as DNA, the CDR3 is TGTGCCAGCAGCCCAGGACAGGGAATGCTTCCCTACGAGCAGTACTTC. Amino acid sequence: CASSPGQGMLPYEQYF.

This clone has a single count. The rearrangement uses TRBV4-1 and TRBJ1-1; 7 nucleotides line up with TRBD1. This CDR3 has 16 amino acids. CDR1 is MGHRA and CDR2 is YSYEKL in the germline V gene. With 7 bases clipped from V and 2 bases from J, the junction kept 13 bases outside the gene matches. DNA for the CDR3: TGCGCCAGCAACAAGGAGGAGGGACAGAGAAACACTGAAGCTTTCTTT. Its translation: CASNKEEGQRNTEAFF.

The chain employs TRBV5-6 and TRBJ2-1, with D possibly being TRBD2 (6 bases). The CDR3 loop spans 16 amino acids. CDR1 and CDR2 from the germline V gene are SGHDT and YYEEEE. Trimming cost V 5 bases and J 4 bases, with 19 bases left between them. The CDR3 sequence: CASSPLRDGGYNEQFF. CDR3 nucleotides: TGTGCCAGCAGTCCCCTGAGGGACGGAGGGTACAATGAGCAGTTCTTC.

J is TRBJ1-2 and V is TRBV7-9; D not resolved. This CDR3 contains 14 residues. Trimming pared 0 bases from V and 2 bases from J, leaving 7 bases between. The germline V gene encodes CDR1 SEHNR and CDR2 FQNEAQ (reference sequence). CDR3 region: CASSLAARNYGYTF. For the CDR3, the DNA is TGTGCCAGCAGCTTAGCGGCCAGGAACTATGGCTACACCTTC.